This T cell receptor beta chain was retrieved from a study of T cells after yellow fever vaccination. Findings and limits, study-wide: Subsequent booster samples again held most clones from primary vaccination (just under 98% CD4, approximately 85% CD8).

This clonotype was observed at least ten times. Its target is unknown. TCRdb redid the calling of the 5' RACE reads with MiXCR, one entry per CDR3 protein. The sample records about 74,000 distinct CDR3 sequences, more than 5.5% being singletons. J lost 5 bases, V lost 8 bases, and 10 bases had no gene match. Germline V CDR1 and CDR2: ENHRY, SYGVKD. This CDR3 has 15 amino acids. The sequencing used CD8+ T cells sorted from PBMCs, collected less than 6 days after the first yellow fever vaccination. The chain recombines TRBV10-3 with TRBJ2-3; 10 bases line up with TRBD1. This sequence originates from a man between 18 and 29 years old who received the YFV17D yellow fever vaccine. CDR3 in DNA: TGTGCCATCGGGAAGACAGGGGGCGCGGAAGATACGCAGTATTTT. The encoded protein is CAIGKTGGAEDTQYF.